These 14 T cell receptor beta chains share one sample of origin, sequenced in a study of OX40 agonist ivuxolimab in advanced cancers. Clones were read by immunoSEQ multiplex PCR, and TCRdb kept only the in-frame ones, dropping some. Among some 65,000 clones listed, approximately 90% were seen once. The starting material was CD4+ or CD8+ T cells sorted from blood, obtained in a trial of the OX40 agonist ivuxolimab. Source of these receptors: an adult with an advanced solid tumor such as melanoma, head and neck, liver or kidney cancer.

The gene calls are TRBV5-1 and TRBJ2-2; TRBD2 is a possible D gene (6 bases). Per germline, CDR1 SGHRS and CDR2 YFSETQ. Trimming pared 4 bases from V and 4 bases from J, leaving 20 bases between. The CDR3 has 17 amino acids. The CDR3 is CASSTRTTNLATGELFF. In DNA form, the CDR3 reads TGCGCCAGCAGCACCCGGACTACCAATTTGGCCACCGGGGAGCTGTTTTTT.

The chain couples TRBV27 to TRBJ1-4; TRBD1 aligns across 8 bases. Per the germline V gene, CDR1 is MNHEY and CDR2 is SMNVEV (reference sequence). This CDR3 comprises 15 residues. Trimming cost V 6 bases and J 4 bases; bases outside gene matches: 7. The CDR3 DNA follows: TGTGCCAGCAGCCAGATAGGACAGGGTAATGAAAAACTGTTTTTT. Its translation: CASSQIGQGNEKLFF.

This clone was seen only a few times. V gene TRBV10-2 combines with J gene TRBJ1-1; no firm D call. V lost 6 bases to trimming and J lost 2 bases, with 10 bases between them. Germline V CDR1 and CDR2: WSHSY, SAAADI. This CDR3 has 13 amino acids. CDR3 nucleotide sequence: TGCGCCAGCAGCCGGACTCGAAACACTGAAGCTTTCTTT. It specifies CASSRTRNTEAFF.

The chain recombines TRBV12-5 with TRBJ1-1; D uncertain. Germline-derived CDR1 and CDR2 are LGHNT and FRNRAP. This CDR3 comprises 14 residues. V was cut by 2 bases and J by 1 base, with 8 bases left in between. The DNA of the CDR3 is TGTGCTAGTGGTTTGAGGGATCGGAACACTGAAGCTTTCTTT. This sequence encodes CASGLRDRNTEAFF.

V is TRBV5-6 and J is TRBJ2-1; 8 nucleotides line up with TRBD1. Germline values: CDR1 SGHDT, CDR2 YYEEEE. This CDR3 has 17 amino acids. V gave up 6 bases and J gave up 12 bases; unmatched junction bases: 23. The CDR3 DNA reads as TGTGCCAGCACCCGGACAGGGCCACCAAGCACCGGGGTTGGGCAGTTCTTC. It codes for CASTRTGPPSTGVGQFF.

V usage is TRBV4-2 and J usage is TRBJ1-3; tentative D call: TRBD1 (5 bases). V was pared by 1 base and J by 0 bases, with 7 bases between. In germline, CDR1 is LGHNA, CDR2 YNFKEQ. This CDR3 is 15 amino acids long. CDR3 bases: TGTGCCAGCAGCCAAGCGACAGACTCTGGAAACACCATATATTTT. Its translation: CASSQATDSGNTIYF.

This chain uses TRBV5-6 with TRBJ2-1, with TRBD2 matching 7 bases. There are 16 residues in the CDR3. Per the germline V gene, CDR1 is SGHDT and CDR2 is YYEEEE. J gave up 1 base and V 0 bases, and 4 bases lay outside the gene matches. CDR3 region: CASSLGGGGSYNEQFF. CDR3 DNA sequence: TGTGCCAGCAGCTTGGGTGGCGGGGGTTCCTACAATGAGCAGTTCTTC.

A single count supports this clone. Other DNA sequences of this sample code for an identical CDR3. The chain joins TRBV6-5 to TRBJ2-5; a weak D match, TRBD1 (6 bases). Trimming took off 5 bases at V and 1 base at J, with 8 bases between the two ends. Germline CDR1 is MNHEY and CDR2 is SVGAGI. The CDR3 runs 13 residues. CDR3 loop: CASSRTVQETQYF. CDR3 DNA sequence: TGTGCCAGCAGTAGGACAGTCCAAGAGACCCAGTACTTC.

This clone came up once. The chain joins TRBV28 to TRBJ2-1, with D possibly matching TRBD1 (5 bases). Germline CDR1 is MDHEN and CDR2 is SYDVKM. V was cut by 4 bases and J by 6 bases, with 7 bases left in between. This CDR3 is 12 amino acids long. DNA of the CDR3: TGTGCCAGCAGTTCGCAGGGCAATGAGCAGTTCTTC. Its translation: CASSSQGNEQFF.

The rearrangement links TRBV7-9 to TRBJ2-7, with D uncertain. The V end was cut by 7 bases, the J end by 3 bases, with 16 bases between. In germline, CDR1 is SEHNR, CDR2 FQNEAQ (reference sequence). The CDR3 is made up of 14 amino acids. The CDR3 DNA reads as TGTGCCAGCATCAACTGGCCAGACGGCTACGAGCAGTACTTC. Its protein is CASINWPDGYEQYF. Combining the CDR3 with reference TRBV7-9 and TRBJ2-7 gives the whole variable domain DTGVSQNPRHKITKRGQNVTFRCDPISEHNRLYWYRQTLGQGPEFLTYFQNEAQLEKSRLLSDRFSAERPKGSFSTLEIQRTEQGDSAMYLCASINWPDGYEQYFGPGTRLTVT.

The chain links TRBV19 to TRBJ1-1; 8 bases line up with TRBD1. This CDR3 has 16 residues. V shed 5 bases, J shed 0 bases, and the junction held 8 bases outside the gene matches. Germline values: CDR1 LNHDA, CDR2 SQIVND (reference sequence). The CDR3 bases are TGTGCCAGTAGTGCCCAGGGGGCCGACATGAACACTGAAGCTTTCTTT. Translated, it gives CASSAQGADMNTEAFF.

The rearrangement links TRBV9 to TRBJ1-2; 11 bases align to TRBD1. J was trimmed by 1 base and V by 4 bases; bases with no gene match: 6. The CDR3 loop spans 16 amino acids. Germline V lookup: CDR1 SGDLS, CDR2 YYNGEE. CDR3 in DNA: TGTGCCAGCAGCATCCGGACAGGGGGCTTTAACTATGGCTACACCTTC. As protein: CASSIRTGGFNYGYTF.

The chain combines TRBV10-3 with TRBJ1-4; 7 positions match TRBD1. CDR3 length equals 13 residues. V was pared by 11 bases and J by 5 bases, with 8 bases of the junction left unmatched. Germline V gives CDR1 ENHRY, CDR2 SYGVKD. CDR3 amino acids: CAVRQGDNEKLFF. DNA for the CDR3: TGTGCCGTACGACAGGGTGACAATGAAAAACTGTTTTTT.

This clone was counted between two and nine times. The chain combines TRBV6-5 with TRBJ1-5; tentative D call: TRBD1 (6 bases). Germline CDR1 is MNHEY and CDR2 is SVGAGI. The CDR3 totals 13 residues. Trimming removed 4 bases at V and 4 bases at J, with 8 bases between. The CDR3 sequence: CASSFGQNQPQHF. DNA for the CDR3: TGTGCCAGCAGTTTCGGACAGAATCAGCCCCAGCATTTT.